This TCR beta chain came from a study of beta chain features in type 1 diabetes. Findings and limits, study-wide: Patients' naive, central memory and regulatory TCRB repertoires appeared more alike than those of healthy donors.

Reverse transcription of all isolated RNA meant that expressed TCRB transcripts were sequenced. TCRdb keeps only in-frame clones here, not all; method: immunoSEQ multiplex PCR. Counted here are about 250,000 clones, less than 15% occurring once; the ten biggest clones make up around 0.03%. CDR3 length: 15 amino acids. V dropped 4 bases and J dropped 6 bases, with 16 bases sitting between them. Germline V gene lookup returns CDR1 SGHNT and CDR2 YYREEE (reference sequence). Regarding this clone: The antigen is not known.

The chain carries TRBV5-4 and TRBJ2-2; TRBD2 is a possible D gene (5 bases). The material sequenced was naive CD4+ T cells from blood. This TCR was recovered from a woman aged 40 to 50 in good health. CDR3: CASSPTTRTAGELFF. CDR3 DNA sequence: TGTGCCAGCAGCCCCACAACTAGGACGGCCGGGGAGCTGTTTTTT.